This entry describes one T cell receptor (beta chain). Its antigen is still unknown. From each donor, a roughly 2.5 ml peripheral blood sample was collected into PAXgene tubes and kept at -80 degrees C. Without any T cell sorting, total RNA was extracted from whole blood using the PAXgene blood miRNA kit on an automated QIAcube. Deep TCRalpha and TCRbeta repertoire profiling with unique molecular barcoding was performed on peripheral blood of monozygotic twin pairs concordant or discordant for inflammatory bowel disease. Smoking habits were recorded for all twin pairs, and individuals were classified as current, former or never smokers. To prepare the library, 5' RACE was applied. Each TCR library was prepared from 3,500 to 4,500 ng of total RNA. For each sample, cDNA was synthesized in eight separate reactions using SMARTScribe reverse transcriptase. Unique molecular identifiers containing a 6-nucleotide sample barcode were introduced through template switching during cDNA synthesis. TCRalpha and TCRbeta cDNA was amplified by two nested PCRs of roughly 15 and 9 cycles, with bead purification after each PCR. Before amplification, the cDNA was treated with uracil DNA-glycosylase and purified using the QIAquick PCR purification kit. The second PCR added Illumina TruSeq-compatible adapters along with sample-specific barcodes. TapeStation and Qubit were used to check library quality and concentration, and 5 ng of each library went into the pool. Sequencing of pooled libraries was carried out on an Illumina HiSeq2500 single-index Rapid Run using 2 x 100 bp reads and custom sequencing primers. As for how the authors treated the data: PCR and sequencing errors were corrected by UMI-based consensus assembly using MiGEC version 1.2.6. V(D)J alignment, clonotype assembly and CDR3 extraction were performed with MiXCR version 2.1.1. Normalisation of gene usage, clonotype sharing and MAIT/NKT TCR abundance was achieved by analysing the top 1000, 10 000 and 20 000 clonotypes per sample. Diversity was computed as the inverse Simpson index with the vegan R package after downsampling to 27 000 UMIs. Paired Mann-Whitney U tests were applied to discordant twin pairs, and Benjamini-Hochberg correction was used for multiple testing. Through TCRdb reprocessing, the reads give one entry per CDR3 protein sequence; DNA is omitted. The V and J calls were determined by TCRdb, not by the authors. The sample table includes over 200,000 distinct CDR3 sequences. The top ten constitute 6% to 9% of the sample.

This record comes from a study of monozygotic twins with inflammatory bowel disease (dated by TCRdb to between 2017 and 2020). Turning to the overall study: A total of roughly 28 monozygotic twin pairs were included in the full study, comprising nine German pairs (four IBD-concordant, five IBD-discordant) and 19 IBD-discordant Danish pairs. Each individual had, on average, about 151 000 unique TCRalpha sequences and 181 000 unique TCRbeta sequences available for analysis. Disease-associated traits were sought mainly through comparisons between IBD patients and their genetically identical healthy co-twins within discordant pairs.

The CDR1 and CDR2 encoded by the germline V gene are KGHSH and LQKENI. From the cysteine through the phenylalanine, the CDR3 covers 16 amino acids. Only the protein is available. General conclusions and limits of the study: Concordant and discordant twins showed no difference in repertoire similarity, possibly because of limited statistical power. IBD patients had lower TCRbeta repertoire diversity, measured by the inverse Simpson index, than their healthy co-twins. No single strong signal or clonotype linked to IBD turned up in the results, so the idea that one exists was not supported. Distinction between different T cell subtypes could not be achieved in the analysis. Because patients were on differing immunosuppressive treatments, the repertoires may have picked up extra background noise and inter-individual variability. Compared with healthy twins, IBD patients shared fewer clonotypes with other individuals, and the difference was most pronounced in patients with signs of disease activity.

The TCR originated in a human donor with ulcerative colitis or Crohn's disease, or a healthy co-twin of an affected twin (not recorded which). Input material: blood. The sequence is built from TRBV18 and TRBJ1-1; as DNA is missing, the TRBD1 call by TCRdb cannot be tested. This receptor has the CDR3 CASSETGGAGSTEAFF.